The present entry profiles one T cell receptor beta chain with its context. Antigen unknown. Clones were read by immunoSEQ multiplex PCR, and TCRdb kept only the in-frame ones, dropping some. Among tens of thousands of clones listed, around four fifths were seen once. The data belong to a study of neoadjuvant anti-PD-1 for oral cavity cancer. The study, taken as a whole, reports: Treg/Th17 ratio rose with pretreatment blood and fell with post-treatment tumor TCRbeta clonality.

V trimming: 8 bases; J trimming: 0 bases; junction bases outside the gene matches: 2. The germline V gene encodes CDR1 SNHLY and CDR2 FYNNEI. The CDR3 totals 13 residues. The chain has TRBV2 and TRBJ2-3; the match to TRBD1 covers 7 bases. The sample was PBMCs, taken before nivolumab (anti-PD-1) treatment. The origin of this receptor is a person aged 40 to 85 with oral cavity squamous cell carcinoma. The CDR3 loop reads CASRDSSTDTQYF. The CDR3 DNA is TGTGCCAGCCGGGACAGTAGCACAGATACGCAGTATTTT. The whole variable domain, remainder taken from reference TRBV2 and TRBJ2-3, is EPEVTQTPSHQVTQMGQEVILRCVPISNHLYFYWYRQILGQKVEFLVSFYNNEISEKSEIFDDQFSVERPDGSNFTLKIRSTKLEDSAMYFCASRDSSTDTQYFGPGTRLTVL.